Each of the 3 T cell receptor beta chains below was sequenced from the same sample in a study of cytomegalovirus exposure and HLA in healthy donors. Primers included in the PCR were 60 Vbeta and 13 Jbeta primers. Measured with immunoSEQ multiplex PCR; TCRdb has only the in-frame clones, and not every one. The sample includes roughly 140,000 clones, nearly 80% of them seen just once. Sequenced: PBMCs. The receptors originated from a male donor in good health and CMV-seronegative.

This clone was counted only a few times. The genes are TRBV27 and TRBJ2-7, with D hard to call. CDR1 is MNHEY, CDR2 SMNVEV, per germline (reference sequence). The CDR3 totals 16 residues. With 5 bases removed from V and 0 bases from J, the gap between germline ends came to 17 bases. This CDR3 reads CASSPRRAPLSYEQYF. DNA for the CDR3: TGTGCCAGCAGTCCCCGTCGAGCCCCCCTCTCCTACGAGCAGTACTTC.

This clone has a single count. This sequence joins TRBV18 and TRBJ1-2; TRBD1 aligns across 7 bases. CDR1 is KGHSH, CDR2 LQKENI, per germline. This CDR3 region has 14 residues. The J segment lost 4 bases and the V segment lost 5 bases, leaving 7 bases of the junction unmatched. The CDR3 coding sequence is TGTGCCAGCTCATACCAGACAGGGCCCTATGGCTACACCTTC. It is translated as CASSYQTGPYGYTF.

V and J are TRBV14 and TRBJ2-2; no definite D call. In germline, CDR1 is SGHDN, CDR2 FVKESK. This CDR3 is 14 amino acids long. V was shortened by 1 base and J by 1 base, with 4 bases between the two germline ends. In DNA form, the CDR3 reads TGTGCCAGCAGCCAAGGACAGAACACCGGGGAGCTGTTTTTT. Translated, it gives CASSQGQNTGELFF.